The sequence of this T cell receptor beta chain was determined in a study of preoperative IRX-2 immunotherapy in early breast cancer. Treatment in this sample: preoperative locoregional IRX-2 cytokine immunotherapy. Preoperative locoregional IRX-2 cytokine immunotherapy was tested in the phase Ib source study. V lost 3 bases to trimming and J lost 0 bases, with 10 bases between them. Germline CDR1 is SGHRS and CDR2 is YFSETQ. This CDR3 has 15 amino acids. Some clones are missing from TCRdb's copy, which holds only in-frame ones; the method was immunoSEQ multiplex PCR. The sample has approximately 24,000 clones, approximately 80% seen once.

The material was lymph node tissue, obtained after IRX-2 immunotherapy. The chain combines TRBV5-1 with TRBJ1-3; no definite D call. This clonotype was sampled from a human donor with breast cancer. The CDR3 is CASSSDLNSGNTIYF. In nucleotides, the CDR3 is TGCGCCAGCAGCTCGGACCTAAACTCTGGAAACACCATATATTTT.